These 12 T cell receptor beta chains share one sample of origin, sequenced in a study of identical twins. TCRdb reprocessed the 5' RACE reads via MiXCR and lists one record per CDR3 protein. The sample holds 1,800,000 or so distinct CDR3 sequences; under 35% are singletons and the top ten take about 0.25%. Specimen: cord blood. The origin of the receptors is a newborn girl in good health.

The rearrangement uses TRBV20-1 and TRBJ2-3; D is undetermined. Germline CDR1 is DFQATT and CDR2 is SNEGSKA (reference sequence). This CDR3 spans 13 amino acids. V lost 5 bases and J lost 6, with 15 bases in between. CDR3 loop: CSAARPRADTQYF. The CDR3 region has the DNA TGCAGTGCTGCGAGGCCCCGTGCCGATACGCAGTATTTT.

Ten or more counts support this clonotype. The V and J genes are TRBV29-1 and TRBJ2-1, with 7 positions matching TRBD2. The CDR3 has 16 residues. J was trimmed by 2 bases and V by 5 bases; bases with no gene match: 12. The germline CDR1 and CDR2 sequences are SQVTM and ANQGSEA. The DNA for the CDR3 is TGCAGCGTTCTCCTAGTACTAGCGACCACCTACAATGAGCAGTTCTTC. Translating it yields CSVLLVLATTYNEQFF.

This clonotype came up a few times. The V gene is TRBV12-3 or TRBV12-4, the J gene TRBJ2-7; 7 bases agree with TRBD2. The V gene end was trimmed by 5 bases and the J gene end by 2 bases; junction bases not matched to a gene: 9. This CDR3 region has 15 residues. CDR3 coding DNA: TGTGCCAGCAGTCGATCGGGACTACACGCCTACGAGCAGTACTTC. Its protein product is CASSRSGLHAYEQYF.

This clonotype showed up just a few times. This rearrangement joins TRBV6-5 to TRBJ2-3; D gene ambiguous. Germline V CDR1 and CDR2: MNHEY, SVGAGI. This CDR3 has 19 residues. Between the trimmed V and J ends, which lost 0 bases and 6 bases, there was a span of 25 bases. The CDR3 is CASSYSIKVVAHPADTQYF. DNA for the CDR3: TGTGCCAGCAGTTACTCGATTAAGGTAGTAGCTCATCCGGCGGATACGCAGTATTTT.

The table lists this clonotype with a few counts. The CDR3 sequence: CASIISTDVGRSSSGANVLTF. CDR3 DNA: TGTGCCAGCATCATATCAACTGATGTAGGTCGTTCTAGCTCTGGGGCCAACGTCCTGACTTTC. The rearrangement joins TRBV6-4 to TRBJ2-6, with unresolved D. The CDR3 loop spans 21 amino acids. With 7 bases removed from V and 0 bases from J, the gap between germline ends came to 28 bases. Per the germline V gene, CDR1 is MRHNA and CDR2 is SNTAGT.

The chain joins TRBV5-1 to TRBJ2-3, with 8 bases lining up with TRBD2. This CDR3 is 16 amino acids long. Per germline, CDR1 SGHRS and CDR2 YFSETQ. V trimming: 0 bases; J trimming: 3 bases; junction bases outside the gene matches: 6. The CDR3 reads CASSLVSGEYTDTQYF. Written as DNA, the CDR3 is TGCGCCAGCAGCTTGGTTAGCGGGGAGTATACAGATACGCAGTATTTT.

This clonotype was seen many times. The V gene is TRBV4-2, the J gene TRBJ2-7; 7 bases agree with TRBD2. V dropped 2 bases and J dropped 5; count of bases not matched to a gene: 6. The germline CDR1 and CDR2 sequences are LGHNA and YNFKEQ. The CDR3 contains 14 residues. Written as DNA, the CDR3 is TGTGCCAGCAGCCAACTTCCAGCGGGGAACGAGCAGTACTTC. Translating gives CASSQLPAGNEQYF.

The chain has TRBV28 and TRBJ2-7, with 8 nucleotides matching TRBD1. Looked up from germline, CDR1 is MDHEN and CDR2 is SYDVKM. J gave up 0 bases and V 7 bases, and 8 bases lay outside the gene matches. The CDR3 spans 15 residues. CDR3 protein: CASTHRQGSSYEQYF. CDR3 nucleotide sequence: TGTGCCAGCACCCATCGACAGGGGAGCTCCTACGAGCAGTACTTC. Full variable domain (outside the CDR3, taken from reference TRBV28 and TRBJ2-7): DVKVTQSSRYLVKRTGEKVFLECVQDMDHENMFWYRQDPGLGLRLIYFSYDVKMKEKGDIPEGYSVSREKKERFSLILESASTNQTSMYLCASTHRQGSSYEQYFGPGTRLTVT.

The table lists this clonotype with a few counts. The chain couples TRBV2 to TRBJ2-5; 9 positions agree with TRBD1. Trimming took 4 bases from V and 6 from J; bases not matched to a gene: 6. CDR1 is SNHLY, CDR2 FYNNEI, per germline. The CDR3 length is 14 residues. The CDR3 is CASSGGTGTKTQYF. CDR3 DNA sequence: TGTGCCAGCAGTGGTGGGACAGGGACGAAGACCCAGTACTTC.

This clonotype was picked up a small number of times. V and J are TRBV18 and TRBJ2-4; D call uncertain. Between the trimmed V and J ends, which lost 3 bases and 3 bases, there was a span of 6 bases. Germline-derived CDR1 and CDR2 are KGHSH and LQKENI. The CDR3 runs 13 residues. CDR3 coding DNA: TGTGCCAGCTCACCGGGTTACAAAAACATTCAGTACTTC. Protein sequence: CASSPGYKNIQYF.

The chain combines TRBV4-2 with TRBJ2-1; 10 bases map to TRBD2. The CDR3 runs to 18 residues. Germline loops: CDR1 LGHNA, CDR2 YNFKEQ. The V gene end was trimmed by 2 bases and the J gene end by 8 bases; junction bases not matched to a gene: 15. For the CDR3, the DNA is TGTGCCAGCAGCCAACGAGGGGGTCGGCTAGCGGGAGCCTATGAGCAGTTCTTC. This encodes CASSQRGGRLAGAYEQFF.

The V gene is TRBV28, the J gene TRBJ1-2; 7 bases line up with TRBD1. CDR1 MDHEN and CDR2 SYDVKM come from the germline V gene. The CDR3 has 15 residues. V was clipped by 5 bases and J by 2 bases; unmatched bases: 8. CDR3 sequence: CASSMGTVLNYGYTF. CDR3 sequence (DNA): TGTGCCAGCAGTATGGGGACAGTCCTCAACTATGGCTACACCTTC.